This T cell receptor (beta chain) is drawn from a study of CD8 T cells in Susac syndrome. Random hexamers were used to reverse transcribe an amount of roughly 0.5 to 1 ug RNA. Using its own MiXCR run on the immunoSEQ multiplex PCR reads, TCRdb lists one record per CDR3 protein. The sample holds under 150,000 distinct CDR3 sequences, roughly 94% seen once. The source is a human donor with multiple sclerosis. Sequencing was carried out using CD4+ T cells from PBMCs.

CDR3 sequence reads: CSVEAGGRTNEKLFF. The CDR3 DNA reads as TGCAGCGTTGAGGCCGGGGGGCGAACTAATGAAAAACTGTTTTTT. V and J are TRBV29-1 and TRBJ1-4, with D tentatively TRBD1 (6 bases). CDR3 length equals 15 residues. Germline assignment: CDR1 SQVTM and CDR2 ANQGSEA. Trimming removed 3 bases at V and 1 base at J, with 12 bases between.